Given below is one T cell receptor (beta chain) in context. Trimming took off 9 bases at V and 8 bases at J, with 15 bases between the two ends. This CDR3 comprises 13 residues. Germline-derived CDR1 and CDR2 are KGHDR and SFDVKD. The sample is drawn from a study of blood T cell repertoires in COVID-19. Study information: Sites in the United States, Italy and Spain provided acute and convalescent COVID-19 samples.

This table comes from immunoSEQ multiplex PCR, and its TCRdb copy is limited to in-frame clones, with some not included. The sample includes 200,000 to 300,000 clones, 88% of them seen just once. Sequencing was performed on peripheral blood. The source is a human donor in a cohort sampled during active COVID-19. The chain couples TRBV24-1 to TRBJ1-4; no reliable D call. CDR3 region: CATSGSGDEKLFF. The CDR3 DNA is TGTGCCACCTCCGGTTCGGGAGACGAAAAACTGTTTTTT.